This T cell receptor beta chain was profiled in a study of cytomegalovirus exposure and HLA in healthy donors. Findings of the study overall: Associated with cytomegalovirus, according to the listing, were some 180 TCR beta chains.

Concerning this clone: The antigen is not known.

The germline V and J ends were trimmed by 10 bases and 5 bases, with 18 bases remaining between them. Germline-derived CDR1 and CDR2 are MGHRA and YSYEKL. This CDR3 has 14 residues. This table comes from immunoSEQ multiplex PCR, and its TCRdb copy is limited to in-frame clones, with some not included. Found here are more than 65,000 clones, approximately 96% of them singletons; the top ten hold about 1.3%. The receptor's source is a woman between 18 and 29 years old in good health and CMV-seronegative. The gene calls are TRBV4-1 and TRBJ2-1; the D gene is possibly TRBD2 (5 bases). The sample comprised PBMCs. The CDR3 spells CATTPSSVDNEQFF. The CDR3 DNA is TGCGCCACCACACCAAGTAGCGTGGACAATGAGCAGTTCTTC.